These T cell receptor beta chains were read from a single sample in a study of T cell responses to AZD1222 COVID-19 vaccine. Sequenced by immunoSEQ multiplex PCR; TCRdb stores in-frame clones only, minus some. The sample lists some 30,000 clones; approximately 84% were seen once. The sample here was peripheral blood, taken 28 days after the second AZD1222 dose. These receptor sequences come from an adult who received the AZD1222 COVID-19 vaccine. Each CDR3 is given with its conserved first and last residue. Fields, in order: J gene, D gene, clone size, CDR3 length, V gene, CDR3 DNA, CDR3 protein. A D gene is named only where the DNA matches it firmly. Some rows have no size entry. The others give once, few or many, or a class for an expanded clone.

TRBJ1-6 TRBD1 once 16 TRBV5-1 TGCGCCAGCAGCCCAGTACAACAGGGGCGGGATTCACCCCTCCACTTT CASSPVQQGRDSPLHF
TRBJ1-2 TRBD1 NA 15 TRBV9 TGTGCCAGCAGCGTTGCCACAGGGGAAAACTATGGCTACACCTTC CASSVATGENYGYTF
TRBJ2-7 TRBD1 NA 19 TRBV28 TGTGCCAGCCCACCCTCGATTGAGACAGGGGGAAACAGAGGGTACGAGCAGTACTTC CASPPSIETGGNRGYEQYF
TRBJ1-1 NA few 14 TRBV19 TGTGCCAGTAGTATAGTGTTCGGGGGTACTGAAGCTTTCTTT CASSIVFGGTEAFF
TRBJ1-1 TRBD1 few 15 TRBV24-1 TGTGCCACCAGTGGAAGAGGGGGCCAGGGGACTGAAGCTTTCTTT CATSGRGGQGTEAFF
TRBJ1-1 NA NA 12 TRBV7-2 TGTGCCAGCAGCCGATTTGACATAGAAGCTTTCTTT CASSRFDIEAFF
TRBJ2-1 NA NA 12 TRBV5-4 TGTGCCAGCAGCTTGGCGCGGGGCCTTGAGTTCTTC CASSLARGLEFF
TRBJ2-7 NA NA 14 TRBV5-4 TGTGCCAGCAGCGGGGGGGACAGGAACTACGAGCAGTACTTC CASSGGDRNYEQYF
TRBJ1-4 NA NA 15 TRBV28 TGTGCCAGCAGTAGTCCCGCGCGGGCCCATGAAAAACTGTTTTTT CASSSPARAHEKLFF
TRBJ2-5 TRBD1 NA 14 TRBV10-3 TGTGCCATCAGCGCAGGACAGGAACAAGAGACCCAGTACTTC CAISAGQEQETQYF
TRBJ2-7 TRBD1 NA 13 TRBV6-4 TGTGCCAGCAGTTCACAGGGGGGCCACGAGCAGTACTTC CASSSQGGHEQYF
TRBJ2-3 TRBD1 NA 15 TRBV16 TGTGCCAGCAGCCGTCGGACAGGAGACACAGATACGCAGTATTTT CASSRRTGDTDTQYF
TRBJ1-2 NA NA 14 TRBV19 TGTGCCAGTAGCGAACAGCTGGCTAACTATGGCTACACCTTC CASSEQLANYGYTF
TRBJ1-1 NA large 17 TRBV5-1 TGCGCCAGCAGCTTGGAAAGTCCGGGATTAGGGAAGTCTGAAGCTTTCTTT CASSLESPGLGKSEAFF
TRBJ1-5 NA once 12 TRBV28 TGTGCCAGCAGTATTAGCAATCAGCCCCAGCATTTT CASSISNQPQHF
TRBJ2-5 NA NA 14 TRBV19 TGTGCCAGTAGCCCTACAGGGAGCCAAGAGACCCAGTACTTC CASSPTGSQETQYF
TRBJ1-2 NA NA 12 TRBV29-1 TGCAGTGCCGAACCAGTGTCGTATGGCTACACCTTC CSAEPVSYGYTF
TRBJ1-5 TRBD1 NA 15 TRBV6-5 TGTGCCAGCAGCGAGGGGACAGGGGCTTATCAGCCCCAGCATTTT CASSEGTGAYQPQHF
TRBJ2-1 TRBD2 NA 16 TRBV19 TGTGCCAGTAGTCCCACACTAGCGGGAGTTTACAATGAGCAGTTCTTC CASSPTLAGVYNEQFF
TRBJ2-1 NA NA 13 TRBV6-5 TGTGCCAGCTCCCGGGTACGCTACAATGAGCAGTTCTTC CASSRVRYNEQFF
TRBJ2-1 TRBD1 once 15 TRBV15 TGTGCCACCAGCAGAGAACAGGGGATTTACAATGAGCAGTTCTTC CATSREQGIYNEQFF
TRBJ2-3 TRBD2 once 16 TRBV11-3 TGTGCCAGCAGCCTCGGACTAGCGGACGGCACAAATACGCAGTATTTT CASSLGLADGTNTQYF
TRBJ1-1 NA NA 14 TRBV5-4 TGTGCCAGCAGCCGAGCCGACGGTGGCACTGAAGCTTTCTTT CASSRADGGTEAFF
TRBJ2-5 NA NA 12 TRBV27 TGTGCCAGCAGTTTATTGAGGGAGACCCAGTACTTC CASSLLRETQYF
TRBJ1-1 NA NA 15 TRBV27 TGTGCCAGCAGCACACCCCGACAGGTAGCTACTGAAGCTTTCTTT CASSTPRQVATEAFF
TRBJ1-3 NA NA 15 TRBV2 TGTGCCAGCAGTTTGGGGAGACAAGCTGGAAACACCATATATTTT CASSLGRQAGNTIYF
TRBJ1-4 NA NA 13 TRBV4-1 TGCGCCAGCAGTCTCGCAACTAATGAAAAACTGTTTTTT CASSLATNEKLFF
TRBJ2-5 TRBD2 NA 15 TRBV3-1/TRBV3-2 TGTGCCAGCAGCCAGGGACTAGCGGACAAAGAGACCCAGTACTTC CASSQGLADKETQYF
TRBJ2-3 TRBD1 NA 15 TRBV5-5 TGTGCCAGCAGCACCACAGGGGGCGTCACAGATACGCAGTATTTT CASSTTGGVTDTQYF
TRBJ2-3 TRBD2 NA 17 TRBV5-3 TGTGCCAGAAGCTTCCCGGGAGCGGGGCGGTATACAGATACGCAGTATTTT CARSFPGAGRYTDTQYF
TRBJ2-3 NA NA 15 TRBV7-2 TGTGCCAGCAGCTTAGACGGGGTAGAAATAAATACGCAGTATTTT CASSLDGVEINTQYF
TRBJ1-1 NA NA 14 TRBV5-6 TGTGCCAGCAGCTTGGAAGGGAGAGGCACTGAAGCTTTCTTT CASSLEGRGTEAFF
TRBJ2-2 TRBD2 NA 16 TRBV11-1 TGTGCCAGCAGGTCCCGACTAGCGGGAGGGGCCGGGGAGCTGTTTTTT CASRSRLAGGAGELFF
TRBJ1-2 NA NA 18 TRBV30 TGTGCCTGGAGTGTAAGAGTCGTGGAGGGCTATCCTAACTATGGCTACACCTTC CAWSVRVVEGYPNYGYTF
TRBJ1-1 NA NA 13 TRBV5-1 TGCGCCAGCAGCTTTAAGGTTGGCACTGAAGCTTTCTTT CASSFKVGTEAFF
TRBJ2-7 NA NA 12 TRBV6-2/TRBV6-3 TGTGCCAGCAGTTCATGGAGCTACGAGCAGTACTTC CASSSWSYEQYF
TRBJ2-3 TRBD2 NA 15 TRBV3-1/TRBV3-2 TGTGCCAGCAGCCAGAGCGGGAGGGCCCCAGATACGCAGTATTTT CASSQSGRAPDTQYF
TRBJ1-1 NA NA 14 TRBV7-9 TGTGCCAGCAGCCCCCCCCGGACTGTAACTGAAGCTTTCTTT CASSPPRTVTEAFF
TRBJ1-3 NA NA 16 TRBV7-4 TGTGCCAGCACCAAACGGGGCAGGGGACTCTGCAACACCATATATTTT CASTKRGRGLCNTIYF
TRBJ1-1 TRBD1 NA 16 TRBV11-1 TGTGCCAGCAGCTCGGACAGGGGAATGAGTAACACTGAAGCTTTCTTT CASSSDRGMSNTEAFF
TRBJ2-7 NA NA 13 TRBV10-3 TGTGCCATCGCCGGCGGGTTCGGCTACGAGCAGTACTTC CAIAGGFGYEQYF
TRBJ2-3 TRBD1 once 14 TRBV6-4 TGTGCCAGCAGCTTGACAGGGAGTGAAGATACGCAGTATTTT CASSLTGSEDTQYF
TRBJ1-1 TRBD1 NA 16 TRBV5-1 TGCGCCAGCAGCCTATCGCAGACAGGGGCGAACACTGAAGCTTTCTTT CASSLSQTGANTEAFF
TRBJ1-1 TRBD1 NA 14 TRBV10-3 TGTGCCATCAGCGACAGGGGGGGGAACACTGAAGCTTTCTTT CAISDRGGNTEAFF
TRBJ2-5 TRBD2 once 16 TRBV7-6 TGTGCCAGCAGCTTAGGGCAGCGGGGGGGCCGAGAGACCCAGTACTTC CASSLGQRGGRETQYF
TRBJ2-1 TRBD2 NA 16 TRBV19 TGTGCCAGTAGTACTCAAGGACTAGCGGGGAAGGATGAGCAGTTCTTC CASSTQGLAGKDEQFF
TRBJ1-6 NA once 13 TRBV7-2 TGTGCCAGCAGCCTCCCTTCCAGTTCACCCCTCCACTTT CASSLPSSSPLHF
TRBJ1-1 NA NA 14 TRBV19 TGTGCCAGTAGTATGGGGACATTAAACACTGAAGCTTTCTTT CASSMGTLNTEAFF
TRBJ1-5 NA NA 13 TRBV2 TGTGCCAGCCACAGGGATAGCAATCAGCCCCAGCATTTT CASHRDSNQPQHF
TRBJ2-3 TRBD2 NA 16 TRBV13 TGTGCCAGCAGCTTAGCGACTAGCGGGAGTATGGATACGCAGTATTTT CASSLATSGSMDTQYF
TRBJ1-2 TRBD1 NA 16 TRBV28 TGTGCCAGCAGGGATAGGGGGGACAGGGGTCAATATGGCTACACCTTC CASRDRGDRGQYGYTF
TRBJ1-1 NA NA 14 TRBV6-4 TGTGCCAGCAGTGAGGGCCCCCAAGGCGCTGAAGCTTTCTTT CASSEGPQGAEAFF
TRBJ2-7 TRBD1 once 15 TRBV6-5 TGTGCCAGCAGCCCAACCGGGACAGGCTCCTACGAGCAGTACTTC CASSPTGTGSYEQYF
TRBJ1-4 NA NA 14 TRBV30 TGTGCCTGGAGTGTAACCGGGAAGAATGAAAAACTGTTTTTT CAWSVTGKNEKLFF
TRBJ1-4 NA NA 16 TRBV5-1 TGCGCCAGCAGCTTGACGCGTGTAGCAACTAATGAAAAACTGTTTTTT CASSLTRVATNEKLFF
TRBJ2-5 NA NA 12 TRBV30 TGTGCCTGGAGTGTTTCTCGAAAGACCCAGTACTTC CAWSVSRKTQYF
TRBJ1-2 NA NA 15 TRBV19 TGTGCCAGTAGTATGGGGGCGCCAGGGGACTATGGCTACACCTTC CASSMGAPGDYGYTF
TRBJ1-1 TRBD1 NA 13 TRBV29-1 TGCAGCGCTGTAGGGACAGGGGGCACTGAAGCTTTCTTT CSAVGTGGTEAFF